At least ten counts were recorded for the clone carrying this T cell receptor beta chain. Its antigen is not known. Generation of TCR beta libraries employed quantitative 5'-RACE incorporating molecular barcodes. TCRdb re-derived calls from the 5' RACE reads in MiXCR, one entry per CDR3 protein. The sample records about 500,000 distinct CDR3 sequences, 10% to 15% being singletons. The data originate from a study of CD8 T cells in ankylosing spondylitis. Study results and limitations: Previously reported in reactive arthritis synovial fluid and blood were some of the motif variants. Significantly higher representation of disease-linked clones was reported for matched ankylosing spondylitis synovial fluid. Roughly eight highly homologous variants made up a TCR beta motif, and this motif appeared characteristic of ankylosing spondylitis blood.

CDR3 length: 15 amino acids. Germline loops: CDR1 SGDLS, CDR2 YYNGEE. Trimming took 0 bases from V and 5 from J; bases not matched to a gene: 5. The source of this sequence is a male donor with ankylosing spondylitis. The sequencing input was blood, either unsorted or a sorted T cell fraction (not recorded which). The rearrangement uses TRBV9 and TRBJ2-1, with 7 bases lining up with TRBD2. Here the CDR3 DNA reads TGTGCCAGCAGCGTAGGCGGGAGTAACAACAATGAGCAGTTCTTC. This gives the protein CASSVGGSNNNEQFF.